The text below deals with one TCR beta chain. This clonotype occurred a few times. What antigen it recognizes has not been identified. Within one base of it there is no much larger clone, and no base qualities were kept. This record belongs to a study of regulatory T cells in long-lasting Graves disease (dated by TCRdb to the early 2020s). Study-wide context: In the newly diagnosed Graves' disease group, patients had been taking antithyroid drugs for less than 3 months. A total of roughly 33 samples were covered by TCR sequencing, comprising approximately 13 persistent and around 20 newly diagnosed Graves' disease patients. Persistent Graves' disease patients were compared with newly diagnosed Graves' disease patients by peripheral blood TCR sequencing and RNA sequencing. The study was registered as a clinical trial and conducted in China.

Library preparation used multiplex PCR. TCRdb lists the instrument as Illumina HiSeq 4000. TCR beta libraries were built with iRepertoire HTBI primers and Arm-PCR amplification of CDR3 regions. Before sequencing, the PCR products underwent gel purification. Per the original workflow: Gene usage analysis of CDR3 amino acid clonotypes relied on the roughly 64 TRBV and more than twelve TRBJ segments identified across samples. COPE and FqMerger were used to merge filtered high-quality paired reads into contigs. Contigs were aligned with BLAST to IMGT TRBV, TRBD and TRBJ reference genes, and CDR3 was defined per IMGT. Highly expanded clones were defined as clonotypes with a frequency above 0.1%. Repertoire diversity was measured by Shannon entropy, and V-J evenness by the Gini coefficient. Public clonotypes were defined as clonotypes shared by more than one individual. The public reads were reprocessed in TCRdb via fastp at Q25 and MiXCR, keeping in-frame beta chains. CDR3 protein sequences are deduplicated, and each keeps its most common genes and DNA. The V and J calls shown here were made by TCRdb, not taken from the authors' results. This sample is represented by around 400,000 distinct CDR3 sequences; around 15% of them were singletons. The ten largest clonotypes hold 20% to 25% of the sample.

The investigation overall reported the following: The study examined only peripheral blood because the primary lesion, thyroid tissue, could not be accessed. More public clonotypes were shared among persistent patients (roughly 2,700) than among newly diagnosed patients (just under 1,000). Compared with newly diagnosed patients, patients with persistent Graves' disease had lower TCR Shannon entropy and fewer highly expanded clones, which suggests clonal expansion. Sequencing and analysis were restricted to the TCR beta chain. The small sample size was acknowledged by the authors as a limitation that may reduce accuracy.

Explained via the paper, the time point label denotes: newly diagnosed GD, antithyroid drugs for less than 3 months. RNA was extracted from PBMCs in TRIzol for both TCR sequencing and RNA sequencing. The diagnosis of Graves' disease was made according to American Thyroid Association guidelines. Patients were recruited from an endocrinology department in Xi'an, China. Each patient gave 8.5 to 9.5 milliliters of peripheral blood, collected in an EDTA anticoagulant tube. Ficoll Paque Plus density gradient separation was used to isolate PBMCs, and no further T cell sorting was done. An Agilent 2100 Bioanalyzer and agarose gel were used to assess RNA quality, and a NanoDrop 2000 was used to measure RNA concentration. This sequence was found in a female donor with Graves disease. This sample comprised peripheral blood mononuclear cells (PBMCs), obtained at new diagnosis, from a patient treated with antithyroid drugs.

In nucleotides, the sequence is TGTGCCAGCAGTTTGCAAAGTCGAGGGGGCTCCTACGAGCAGTACTTC. The encoded protein is CASSLQSRGGSYEQYF. The rearranged chain carries TRBV28 and TRBJ2-7; the D gene is perhaps TRBD1, on 6 matching bases. The germline V gene encodes CDR1 MDHEN and CDR2 SYDVKM. The CDR3 spans 16 residues, from the cysteine through the phenylalanine. The only DNA kept is the CDR3, 48 bases in frame from the first base. Trimming at the junction amounts to 3 bases on V and 0 bases on J, and the germline ends lie 15 bases apart.